The clone carrying this T cell receptor beta chain was counted a few times. Its antigen remains unknown. This sample is part of a study of cytomegalovirus exposure and HLA in healthy donors. Across the study: Unique TCR beta sequences numbering some 110 million came from approximately 180 million T cells in an earlier analysis. Overall study findings and caveats: Most observed TCR sequences were rare, whereas some public TCRs were detected in many donors. Later analysis found that TCR beta chains associated with HLA were more clonally expanded than other, equally common chains. As was reported, the classifier diagnosed cytomegalovirus status with high specificity and sensitivity.

The CDR3 length is 15 residues. The germline V gene has CDR1 LNHDA and CDR2 SQIVND (reference sequence). V lost 2 bases and J lost 0, with 10 bases in between. A multiplex PCR was run with 60 Vbeta primers and 13 Jbeta primers. Generated by immunoSEQ multiplex PCR, the TCRdb table keeps only in-frame clones and is missing some. The sample lists some 160,000 clones; roughly three quarters were seen once. The chain has TRBV19 and TRBJ1-1, with TRBD1 as a possible D gene (6 bases). The clonotype originates from a man aged 60-69 years in good health and CMV-seronegative. The specimen sequenced was PBMCs. The CDR3 DNA is TGTGCCAGTAGTATAAACAGGGACGTGAACACTGAAGCTTTCTTT. As protein: CASSINRDVNTEAFF. The full variable domain, in which reference TRBV19 and TRBJ1-1 provide the parts outside the CDR3, is DGGITQSPKYLFRKEGQNVTLSCEQNLNHDAMYWYRQDPGQGLRLIYYSQIVNDFQKGDIAEGYSVSREKKESFPLTVTSAQKNPTAFYLCASSINRDVNTEAFFGQGTRLTVV.